A single sample gave rise to the 17 T cell receptor beta chains below, sequenced in a study of cytotoxic CD8 clonotypes in ibrutinib-treated CLL. The method was immunoSEQ multiplex PCR; TCRdb's version includes in-frame clones alone and lacks a portion of them. The sample consists of around 250,000 clones, roughly 70% of them appearing once. This material consisted of PBMCs, taken after 24 months of ibrutinib treatment. The receptors were sampled from a human donor with chronic lymphocytic leukemia.

This rearrangement joins TRBV28 to TRBJ1-1; D not certain. The V end lost 4 bases, the J end lost 0 bases, and 3 bases lay between the germline ends. This CDR3 is 12 amino acids long. The germline CDR1 and CDR2 sequences are MDHEN and SYDVKM. CDR3 DNA sequence: TGTGCCAGCAGTTGGGTGAACACTGAAGCTTTCTTT. This codes for CASSWVNTEAFF.

J is TRBJ1-4 and V is TRBV30, with 7 bases identical to TRBD1. Trimming at V came to 1 base and at J to 2 bases, leaving 4 bases not matched to a gene. The CDR3 covers 15 residues. CDR1 and CDR2 (germline): GTSNPN, SVGIG (reference sequence). The CDR3 bases are TGTGCCTGGAGTGACCAGGGGGGCACTAATGAAAAACTGTTTTTT. Its translation is CAWSDQGGTNEKLFF.

The chain couples TRBV5-1 to TRBJ2-1, with D maybe TRBD2 (6 bases). The CDR3 spans 15 residues. Trimming took 4 bases from V and 6 from J, leaving 17 bases between them. Per germline, CDR1 SGHRS and CDR2 YFSETQ. The CDR3 reads CASSPPGVSLNEQFF. CDR3 DNA: TGCGCCAGCAGCCCGCCGGGGGTTTCCCTCAATGAGCAGTTCTTC.

V is TRBV21-1 and J is TRBJ2-3; TRBD1 is taken as the D call from the table, unchecked against the DNA. TRBV21-1 has pseudogene status. CDR3 length: 15 residues. CDR3 DNA: TGTGCCAGCAGCAAGACAGGGGGGGACACAGATACGCAGTATTTT. Its protein is CASSKTGGDTDTQYF.

The chain couples TRBV29-1 to TRBJ1-1, with D unresolved. Germline V gene lookup returns CDR1 SQVTM and CDR2 ANQGSEA. V lost 4 bases and J lost 3, with 6 bases in between. CDR3 length: 11 amino acids. CDR3 residues: CSVVPYTEAFF. DNA of the CDR3: TGCAGCGTTGTTCCCTACACTGAAGCTTTCTTT.

The genes are TRBV5-6 and TRBJ2-1; 9 bases match TRBD2. The V segment lost 0 bases and the J segment 2 bases; nucleotides outside the gene matches: 6. The CDR3 is 17 residues long. Germline V lookup: CDR1 SGHDT, CDR2 YYEEEE. The DNA for the CDR3 is TGTGCCAGCAGCTTGGGGATGTTAGCGGGGGCCTACAATGAGCAGTTCTTC. Amino acid sequence: CASSLGMLAGAYNEQFF.

The chain uses TRBV11-3 and TRBJ1-3; a weak D match, TRBD1 (5 bases). This CDR3 contains 15 residues. Germline assignment: CDR1 SGHNT and CDR2 YENEEA. The V end was cut by 3 bases, the J end by 3 bases, with 12 bases between. CDR3 in amino acids: CASSFNGADGNTIYF. DNA of the CDR3: TGTGCCAGCAGCTTCAACGGGGCGGATGGAAACACCATATATTTT. Using reference TRBV11-3 and TRBJ1-3 for the parts outside the CDR3, the full variable domain is EAGVVQSPRYKIIEKKQPVAFWCNPISGHNTLYWYLQNLGQGPELLIRYENEEAVDDSQLPKDRFSAERLKGVDSTLKIQPAELGDSAVYLCASSFNGADGNTIYFGEGSWLTVV.

The chain recombines TRBV5-5 with TRBJ1-4; D not resolved. The CDR3 has 16 residues. Trimming pared 0 bases from V and 4 bases from J, leaving 13 bases between. Germline V gene data show CDR1 as SGHKS and CDR2 as YYEKEE (reference sequence). CDR3: CASSLDGRGGNEKLFF. As DNA, the CDR3 is TGTGCCAGCAGCTTGGATGGGAGAGGCGGTAATGAAAAACTGTTTTTT.

V and J are TRBV5-1 and TRBJ2-2; no reliable D call. This CDR3 spans 13 amino acids. Germline V gene lookup returns CDR1 SGHRS and CDR2 YFSETQ. Trimming took 7 bases from V and 6 from J, leaving 13 bases between them. CDR3 nucleotides: TGCGCCAGCGGGCCCTCGGGTCCCGGGGAGCTGTTTTTT. Encoded protein: CASGPSGPGELFF.

The gene calls are TRBV28 and TRBJ2-2, with D maybe TRBD2 (6 bases). This CDR3 has 18 amino acids. V lost 6 bases and J lost 0, with 20 bases in between. Looked up from germline, CDR1 is MDHEN and CDR2 is SYDVKM. CDR3 nucleotides: TGTGCCAGCAGAAAAGCCTCGGGAGAGGAAACGAACACCGGGGAGCTGTTTTTT. This translates into CASRKASGEETNTGELFF.

The rearrangement links TRBV9 to TRBJ2-2; 10 nucleotides line up with TRBD2. The V segment lost 0 bases and the J segment 1 base; nucleotides outside the gene matches: 3. CDR3 length: 17 residues. Germline V gives CDR1 SGDLS, CDR2 YYNGEE. This chain's CDR3 is CASSVDGLAVNTGELFF. CDR3 coding DNA: TGTGCCAGCAGCGTAGATGGACTAGCGGTGAACACCGGGGAGCTGTTTTTT.

This chain uses TRBV6-6 with TRBJ2-7; tentative D call: TRBD1 (7 bases). Trimming removed 4 bases at V and 3 bases at J, with 16 bases between. Germline-derived CDR1 and CDR2 are MNHNY and SVGAGI (reference sequence). There are 15 residues in the CDR3. The CDR3 DNA reads as TGTGCCAGCAGTTCGGGGGACAGTGATAACTACGAGCAGTACTTC. Translating gives CASSSGDSDNYEQYF.

This clone appeared many times. V and J are TRBV27 and TRBJ2-2; no firm D call. The CDR3 is 12 residues long. Per germline, CDR1 MNHEY and CDR2 SMNVEV (reference sequence). V lost 2 bases and J 2 bases, leaving 0 bases between the germline ends. CDR3 DNA: TGTGCCAGCAGTTTAAACACCGGGGAGCTGTTTTTT. This translates into CASSLNTGELFF.

This chain uses TRBV2 with TRBJ2-7; the match to TRBD2 covers 7 bases. Germline V gives CDR1 SNHLY, CDR2 FYNNEI. This CDR3 has 15 residues. J gave up 0 bases and V 2 bases, and 4 bases lay outside the gene matches. The CDR3 spells CASSEWGGGSYEQYF. Written as DNA, the CDR3 is TGTGCCAGCAGTGAATGGGGCGGGGGCTCCTACGAGCAGTACTTC.

The chain carries TRBV7-2 and TRBJ2-7, with 9 bases identical to TRBD1. Trimming removed 1 base from V and 3 bases from J; junction bases left unmatched: 7. Germline V gives CDR1 SGHTA, CDR2 FQGNSA. The CDR3 spans 16 residues. The CDR3 sequence: CASSLGPGTGNYEQYF. Here the CDR3 DNA reads TGTGCCAGCAGCTTAGGACCCGGGACAGGGAACTACGAGCAGTACTTC.

The rearrangement uses TRBV7-2 and TRBJ2-7; TRBD2 matches at 14 bases. From germline, CDR1 is SGHTA and CDR2 FQGNSA. This CDR3 has 16 residues. Trimming removed 1 base from V and 6 bases from J; junction bases left unmatched: 5. The CDR3 DNA reads as TGTGCCAGCAGCTTAGAGGGGACTAGCGGGAGTATCGAGCAGTACTTC. Encoded protein: CASSLEGTSGSIEQYF.

This clone has a handful of counts. The chain uses TRBV19 and TRBJ2-1; 7 positions agree with TRBD2. Per the germline V gene, CDR1 is LNHDA and CDR2 is SQIVND (reference sequence). The CDR3 loop spans 15 amino acids. Trimming cost V 1 base and J 5 bases; bases outside gene matches: 5. CDR3 protein: CASSIASGAHNEQFF. The CDR3 DNA reads as TGTGCCAGTAGTATAGCCAGCGGGGCCCACAATGAGCAGTTCTTC.